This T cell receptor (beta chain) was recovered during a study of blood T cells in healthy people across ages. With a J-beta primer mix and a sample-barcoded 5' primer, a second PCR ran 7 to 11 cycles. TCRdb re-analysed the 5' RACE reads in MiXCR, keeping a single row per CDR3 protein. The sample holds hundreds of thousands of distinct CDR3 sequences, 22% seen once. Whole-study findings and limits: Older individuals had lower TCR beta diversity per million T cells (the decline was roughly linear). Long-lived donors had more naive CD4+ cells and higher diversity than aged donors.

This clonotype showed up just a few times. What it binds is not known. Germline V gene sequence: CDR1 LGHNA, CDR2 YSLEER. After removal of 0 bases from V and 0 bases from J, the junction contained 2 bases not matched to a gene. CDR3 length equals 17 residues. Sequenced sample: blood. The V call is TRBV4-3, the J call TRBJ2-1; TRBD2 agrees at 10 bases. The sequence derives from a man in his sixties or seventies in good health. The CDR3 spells CASSQDGLAASYNEQFF. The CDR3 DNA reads TGCGCCAGCAGCCAAGATGGACTAGCGGCCTCCTACAATGAGCAGTTCTTC.